These 13 T cell receptor beta chains were sequenced from one sample in a study of cytomegalovirus exposure and HLA in healthy donors. PCR amplification relied on 60 Vbeta primers (plus 13 Jbeta primers). Here immunoSEQ multiplex PCR was the method, and the copy in TCRdb shows in-frame clones only, minus some. The sample contains approximately 44,000 clones, approximately 80% of which appear only once. The sequencing input was PBMCs. Every receptor here comes from a young man in good health and CMV-seronegative.

The rearrangement joins TRBV7-8 to TRBJ2-7; D remains ambiguous. V dropped 5 bases and J dropped 4 bases, with 15 bases sitting between them. Germline V gene sequence: CDR1 SGHVS, CDR2 FQNEAQ. The CDR3 contains 14 residues. CDR3 region: CASSPRVAEYEQYF. In DNA, the CDR3 is TGTGCCAGCAGCCCCCGGGTCGCTGAGTACGAGCAGTACTTC.

Turning to this clone: The junction and the germline gene differ at one end; a read error may be behind it. This chain links TRBV13 with TRBJ1-1; 7 bases fit TRBD1. This CDR3 has 14 residues. Germline assignment: CDR1 PRHDT and CDR2 FYEKMQ (reference sequence). CDR3 in DNA: TGTGCCAGCAGCCGCGGACAGGCCAGGCCTGACGCTTTCTTT. This codes for CASSRGQARPDAFF.

V and J are TRBV5-4 and TRBJ2-2, with no clear D. V lost 3 bases and J 3 bases, leaving 9 bases between the germline ends. There are 14 residues in the CDR3. Germline assignment: CDR1 SGHNT and CDR2 YYREEE (reference sequence). CDR3 amino acids: CASSYDIYTGELFF. CDR3 bases: TGTGCCAGCAGCTACGACATCTACACCGGGGAGCTGTTTTTT.

The CDR3, as DNA: TGTGCCAGCAGTGAAGCGTTAGGGGATAGCAATCAGCCCCAGCATTTT. Translated, it gives CASSEALGDSNQPQHF. J is TRBJ1-5 and V is TRBV6-1; perhaps TRBD1 as D (5 bases). The CDR3 spans 16 residues. CDR1 is MNHNS, CDR2 SASEGT, per germline. V gave up 0 bases and J gave up 0 bases, with 9 bases separating them.

This chain links TRBV28 with TRBJ2-7; D is possibly TRBD2 (5 bases). Per the germline V gene, CDR1 is MDHEN and CDR2 is SYDVKM. The V end lost 4 bases, the J end lost 4 bases, and 14 bases lay between the germline ends. The CDR3 sequence is 14 residues long. The CDR3 loop is CASSYGRRIYEQYF. CDR3 coding DNA: TGTGCCAGCAGTTACGGACGGAGGATTTACGAGCAGTACTTC.

The chain links TRBV18 to TRBJ2-3, with 10 nucleotides matching TRBD2. Germline V gives CDR1 KGHSH, CDR2 LQKENI. This CDR3 has 16 residues. Losses at the gene ends were 1 base for V and 2 bases for J; bases not matched to a gene: 3. In DNA, the CDR3 is TGTGCCAGCTCACCACGGCTAGCGGGAGCCACAGATACGCAGTATTTT. Its translation: CASSPRLAGATDTQYF.

This clone was seen a single time. The rearrangement links TRBV18 to TRBJ2-7; 7 bases agree with TRBD2. The CDR3 is 17 residues long. Germline CDR1 and CDR2: KGHSH and LQKENI. The J segment lost 0 bases and the V segment lost 3 bases, leaving 11 bases of the junction unmatched. CDR3 residues: CASSPAGGRLSSYEQYF. CDR3 bases: TGTGCCAGCTCACCGGCCGGGGGGAGACTGAGCTCCTACGAGCAGTACTTC.

The CDR3 DNA reads as TGTGCCAGCAGCTCCCTCGACAGACATTACGAGCAGTACTTC. Protein sequence: CASSSLDRHYEQYF. V and J are TRBV7-2 and TRBJ2-7; D is possibly TRBD1 (5 bases). The CDR3 is 14 residues long. The V gene's germline CDR1 is SGHTA and CDR2 FQGNSA. The V end lost 4 bases, the J end lost 4 bases, and 14 bases lay between the germline ends.

CDR3 nucleotide sequence: TGCAGCGTTAAAGCGGGAGGGTTCGGCGAGCAGTACTTC. Translation gives CSVKAGGFGEQYF. This chain connects TRBV29-1 to TRBJ2-7, with 10 bases fitting TRBD2. This CDR3 comprises 13 residues. The germline V gene encodes CDR1 SQVTM and CDR2 ANQGSEA. The V and J ends lost 5 bases and 6 bases, in that order; junction bases with no gene match: 7.

The CDR3 region has the DNA TGTGCCAGCAGGGATCCGGGACAGCAAGATTATGGCTACACCTTC. Translated: CASRDPGQQDYGYTF. The chain couples TRBV27 to TRBJ1-2; 7 positions match TRBD1. CDR3 length: 15 amino acids. Germline trimming cut 6 bases from V and 5 bases from J; bases unmatched to any gene: 12. Germline assignment: CDR1 MNHEY and CDR2 SMNVEV (reference sequence).

The chain links TRBV7-9 to TRBJ2-6, with TRBD1 matching over 8 bases. Germline V lookup: CDR1 SEHNR, CDR2 FQNEAQ (reference sequence). The CDR3 totals 19 residues. V dropped 7 bases and J dropped 1; count of bases not matched to a gene: 15. The CDR3 region is CASTPAWGTGTSGANVLTF. DNA of the CDR3: TGTGCCAGCACCCCCGCCTGGGGGACAGGAACTTCTGGGGCCAACGTCCTGACTTTC.

This clone was picked up one time. The chain uses TRBV27 and TRBJ2-1; D is ambiguous. V lost 5 bases and J 0 bases, leaving 11 bases between the germline ends. The CDR3 sequence is 15 residues long. Germline V gives CDR1 MNHEY, CDR2 SMNVEV (reference sequence). Written as DNA, the CDR3 is TGTGCCAGCAGTAGTCGAGGCCTCTCCTACAATGAGCAGTTCTTC. It translates to CASSSRGLSYNEQFF.

The V and J genes are TRBV7-9 and TRBJ2-5; no firm D call. CDR1 is SEHNR and CDR2 is FQNEAQ in the germline V gene (reference sequence). The CDR3 is 13 residues long. The V end lost 3 bases, the J end lost 2 bases, and 7 bases lay between the germline ends. DNA for the CDR3: TGTGCCAGCAGCTTTGGCAGTCAAGAGACCCAGTACTTC. Amino acids: CASSFGSQETQYF.